This T cell receptor (beta chain) was identified in a study of blood T cell repertoires in COVID-19 (dated by TCRdb to 2020 to 2022). With respect to the entire study: The collaborator samples originated in the United States, Italy and Spain and spanned the acute and convalescent phases of COVID-19. The samples were drawn from two sources: the first 160 participants of the ongoing ImmuneRACE study, and fewer than 1,500 subjects contributed by 6 global collaborators. Where available, HLA class I and class II types were obtained from metadata supplied by the sample provider rather than from assay-based typing. A de-identified subject ID, COVID-19 status, age in years and sex were almost always included in the sample metadata. Deeply sampled blood TCRbeta repertoires from subjects exposed to, actively infected with, or recovered from COVID-19 were included in the dataset. The prospective study material was composed of cDNA or gDNA derived from T cells, B-cell-depleted T cells, or PBMCs. A freely available public database, intended as a resource for researchers studying the immune response to SARS-CoV-2, is where the repertoires were released.

About this clone itself: Its antigen is unknown. Base quality data are lacking; no much larger clone is found one base away.

The immunoSEQ Assay, a bias-controlled multiplex PCR, was used to amplify TCRbeta CDR3 regions from genomic DNA. The authors' analysis ran thus. The number of nucleated cells in each sample was estimated from the amplification of reference gene primers within the assay. Sequence reads were collapsed and filtered to measure the absolute abundance of every unique TCRbeta CDR3 rearrangement. For each sample, productive Simpson clonality was calculated by taking the square root of Simpson's diversity index across productive rearrangements. In its TCRdb copy, this immuneACCESS table keeps in-frame sequences only and misses some clones. Where compared with another copy, unresolved V genes explain less than half of these, and the others have no known cause. The V and J calls and clone size are taken from that table; D and trimming were inferred from the DNA. The sample data list about 200,000 clones, and around nine tenths of these were observed just once. Together, the top ten hold around 6% of the sample.

Collaborating institutions collected whole blood in K2EDTA tubes following their own protocols. For TCRbeta analysis, collaborators shipped samples as frozen whole blood, isolated PBMCs, or DNA extracted from either of those sample types. For CDR1 and CDR2, the germline V gene lists SGHRS and YFSETQ. V is trimmed back by 0 bases and J by 5 bases, and the junction contains 4 bases that no gene match accounts for. The CDR3 runs 15 residues from the cysteine to the phenylalanine. Only the CDR3 DNA stays, 45 bases, in frame from base 1. Overall study outcomes, separate from this receptor: The amount of clinical and demographic metadata varied by source and participant and was provided uncurated.

The clonotype originates from a man in his forties with active or convalescent COVID-19. Sequencing was done on a sample of peripheral blood. The chain couples TRBV5-1 to TRBJ1-1, and TRBD1 aligns with 10 junction nucleotides. The CDR3 protein: CASSLETGGRTEAFF. The DNA reads as follows: TGCGCCAGCAGCTTGGAGACAGGGGGCCGTACTGAAGCTTTCTTT.